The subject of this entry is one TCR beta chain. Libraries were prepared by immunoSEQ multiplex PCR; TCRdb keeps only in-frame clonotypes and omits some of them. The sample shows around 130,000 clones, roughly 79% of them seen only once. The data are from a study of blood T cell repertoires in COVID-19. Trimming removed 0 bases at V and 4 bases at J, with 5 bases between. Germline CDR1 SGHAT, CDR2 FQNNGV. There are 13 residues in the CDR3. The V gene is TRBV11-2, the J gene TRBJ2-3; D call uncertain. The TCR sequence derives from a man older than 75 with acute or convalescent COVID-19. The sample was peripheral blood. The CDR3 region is CASSLDLSDTQYF. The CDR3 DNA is TGTGCCAGCAGCTTAGATCTATCAGATACGCAGTATTTT.